The 3 T cell receptor beta chains below all came from one sample that was sequenced in a study of monozygotic twins with inflammatory bowel disease. TCRdb re-called the 5' RACE reads, yielding one record per CDR3 amino acid sequence without DNA. The sample data list under 350,000 distinct CDR3 sequences. What was sequenced was blood. Receptors were obtained from a human donor with ulcerative colitis or Crohn's disease, or a healthy co-twin of an affected twin (not recorded which).

The chain links TRBV19 to TRBJ2-6. From germline, CDR1 is LNHDA and CDR2 SQIVND (reference sequence). There are 15 residues in the CDR3. CDR3: CASQTLSSGANVLTF. The full variable domain, in which reference TRBV19 and TRBJ2-6 provide the parts outside the CDR3, is DGGITQSPKYLFRKEGQNVTLSCEQNLNHDAMYWYRQDPGQGLRLIYYSQIVNDFQKGDIAEGYSVSREKKESFPLTVTSAQKNPTAFYLCASQTLSSGANVLTFGAGSRLTVL.

This chain connects TRBV14 to TRBJ2-1; TCRdb returns TRBD2, unconfirmable since there is no DNA. Looked up from germline, CDR1 is SGHDN and CDR2 is FVKESK. The CDR3 consists of 16 residues. CDR3 residues: CASSQKTSRERYEQFF. Combining the CDR3 with reference TRBV14 and TRBJ2-1 gives the whole variable domain EAGVTQFPSHSVIEKGQTVTLRCDPISGHDNLYWYRRVMGKEIKFLLHFVKESKQDESGMPNNRFLAERTGGTYSTLKVQPAELEDSGVYFCASSQKTSRERYEQFFGPGTRLTVL.

The chain links TRBV6-1 to TRBJ2-5; without DNA, the TCRdb call of TRBD2 cannot be checked. Germline CDR1 reads MNHNS; CDR2 reads SASEGT. The CDR3 is made up of 15 amino acids. The CDR3 loop is CASRALAGAVETQYF.